This T cell receptor (beta chain) stems from a study of blood T cells in healthy people across ages (dated by TCRdb to 2014 to 2015). Turning to the overall study: In model experiments, roughly one uniquely barcoded TCR beta cDNA molecule per two T cells was captured by template switching. To track age-related changes in TCR beta repertoire diversity, the study relied on deep sequencing normalized with unique cDNA molecular identifiers. Four age groups were formed from the donors: young (average approximately 17 years), middle-aged (around 41), aged (62) and long-lived (more than 75). To avoid experimental bias, donors of different ages were distributed randomly across sequencing lanes. For two donors (one aged 18 to 29 and one aged 80 or older), the study analyzed two additional independent replicas of 1 million unique cDNA reads from the same blood draw. Study-wide findings and limitations: As age increased, observed TCR beta diversity per million T cells dropped in a roughly linear way, and a significant reduction was already evident by age approximately 40. The long-lived group showed more naive CD4+ T cells, fewer expanded clones and increased TCR diversity than the aged group, suggesting age selection. There was a strong correlation between observed TCR beta diversity and the percentage of naive T cells measured by flow cytometry. Because profiling used bulk unsorted PBMCs, naive and antigen-experienced compartments could not be compared conclusively. Total diversity estimates from one million sequenced T cells were considered lower bounds and underestimates. Because donor CMV infection status was unknown, age-related changes in expanded clonotypes were potentially confounded.

Receptors were amplified or captured by 5' RACE. A second roughly 7 to 11 cycle PCR used a sample-barcoded 5' primer and a J-beta primer mix. A unique molecular identifier was introduced onto each TCR beta cDNA molecule by a template-switch 5' adaptor carrying 12 random nucleotides. Each sample yielded at least 3 million CDR3-containing paired-end reads. First-strand cDNA was synthesized from all RNA with the Mint cDNA synthesis kit, primed by a TRBC-specific oligonucleotide. Following uracil-DNA glycosylase treatment, a first 18-cycle PCR with universal primers M1SS and BC2_uni_R was performed on all cDNA. As for how the authors treated the data: For normalization, 1 million high-quality reads, each with a distinct molecular identifier, were randomly selected from each sample. Reads with shared molecular identifiers were discarded instead of being binned into consensus sequences. MiTCR, set to a Q25 quality threshold and the strictest error-elimination algorithm, was used for CDR3 identification, clonotype clustering and error correction. Lower-bound total TCR beta diversity was estimated with a nonparametric unseen species model using Euler transformation. The public reads were reanalyzed by TCRdb: fastp trimming at Q25, MiXCR alignment, in-frame beta chains only. Duplicate CDR3 protein sequences are folded into a single record with the most common DNA and genes. The V and J calls, along with clone size, are taken from TCRdb and not from the paper's own processing. This sample has some 1,800,000 distinct CDR3 sequences in its table, and around 40% of those were observed once. The ten largest make up 23% of the sample.

This clonotype showed up just a few times. Its target antigen remains unknown. Base qualities are not recorded, but no much larger clone differs from it by a single base. The donors were roughly 39 Caucasian individuals from Russia, aged roughly 6 to 95 years, who were systemically healthy. Each donor gave around 9.9 milliliters of peripheral blood, collected into EDTA-treated Vacutainer tubes. Ficoll-Paque density-gradient centrifugation was used to isolate PBMCs, with at least 6.5 million obtained per sample. Total RNA was extracted from PBMCs with Trizol reagent, with at least 6 micrograms obtained per sample. For every donor, an aliquot of PBMCs went through flow cytometry to measure the percentages of naive CD45RAhigh/CD27high T cells. The CDR3 runs 13 residues from the cysteine to the phenylalanine. Here the CDR3 DNA is all that survives: 39 bases in frame from base 1. As encoded in the germline V gene, CDR1 is ENHRY while CDR2 is SYGVKD. V loses 4 bases of germline sequence and J loses 6 bases, and the interval between the two ends is 12 bases.

Sequencing was performed on blood. In this chain, TRBV10-3 is recombined with TRBJ1-2, with the D gene not confidently named. The TCR originated in a human donor in good health. The DNA sequence reads TGTGCCATCAGTGGTCTAAATGCCCATGGCTACACCTTC. It translates as CAISGLNAHGYTF.